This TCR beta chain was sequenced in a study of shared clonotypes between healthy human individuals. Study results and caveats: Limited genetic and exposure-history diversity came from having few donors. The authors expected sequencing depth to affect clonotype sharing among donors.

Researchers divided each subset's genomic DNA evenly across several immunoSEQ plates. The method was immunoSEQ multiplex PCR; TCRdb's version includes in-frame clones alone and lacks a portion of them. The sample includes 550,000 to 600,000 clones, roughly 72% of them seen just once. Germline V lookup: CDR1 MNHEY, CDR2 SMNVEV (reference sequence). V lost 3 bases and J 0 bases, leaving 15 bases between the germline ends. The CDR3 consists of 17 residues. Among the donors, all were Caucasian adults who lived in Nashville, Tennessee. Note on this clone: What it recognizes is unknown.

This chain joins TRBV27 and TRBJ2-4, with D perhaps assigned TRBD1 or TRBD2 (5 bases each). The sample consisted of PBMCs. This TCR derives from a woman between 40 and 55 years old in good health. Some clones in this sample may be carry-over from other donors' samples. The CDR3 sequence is CASSFSWGPIAKNIQYF. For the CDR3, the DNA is TGTGCCAGCAGTTTCTCTTGGGGACCCATAGCCAAAAACATTCAGTACTTC.